The 27 T cell receptor beta chains reported below all come from one sample, sequenced in a study of cytomegalovirus exposure and HLA in healthy donors. The PCR contained 60 Vbeta and 13 Jbeta primers. Sequencing was performed with immunoSEQ multiplex PCR; in TCRdb, only in-frame clones are kept and a portion is missing. Recorded for this sample: approximately 120,000 clones. What was sequenced was PBMCs. All receptors derive from a woman aged 60 to 75 in good health and CMV-seronegative.

The chain is built from TRBV10-1 and TRBJ2-3, with TRBD2 as a possible D gene (5 bases). The CDR3 has 15 residues. V shed 3 bases and J shed 2 bases, with 12 bases lying between them. CDR1 and CDR2 from the germline V gene are WNHNN and SYGVQD (reference sequence). CDR3 protein: CASSDSSSSTDTQYF. CDR3 nucleotides: TGCGCCAGCAGTGATTCTAGCAGTTCCACAGATACGCAGTATTTT.

The chain has TRBV6-5 and TRBJ2-2; 9 bases line up with TRBD2. V shed 8 bases and J 5 bases; nucleotides not matched to a gene: 9. This CDR3 region has 15 residues. Looked up from germline, CDR1 is MNHEY and CDR2 is SVGAGI. CDR3 coding DNA: TGTGCCAGCGGACTAGCGCCCGAGGGGACCGGGGAGCTGTTTTTT. Protein sequence: CASGLAPEGTGELFF.

The CDR3 DNA reads as TGCGCCAGCAGGCCGACAGGGGACGATGAGCAGTTCTTC. The encoded protein is CASRPTGDDEQFF. The V gene is TRBV5-1, the J gene TRBJ2-1, with 8 positions matching TRBD1. J lost 8 bases, V lost 5 bases, and 6 bases had no gene match. This CDR3 contains 13 residues. Per the germline V gene, CDR1 is SGHRS and CDR2 is YFSETQ.

The chain couples TRBV5-1 to TRBJ1-1; TRBD1 might be the D (6 bases). Germline loops: CDR1 SGHRS, CDR2 YFSETQ. The CDR3 totals 15 residues. The germline V and J ends were trimmed by 0 bases and 1 base, with 10 bases remaining between them. The CDR3 nucleotides are TGCGCCAGCAGCTTGGTAGCAGGGGCGAACACTGAAGCTTTCTTT. Its protein is CASSLVAGANTEAFF.

The rearrangement joins TRBV5-1 to TRBJ1-2; the match to TRBD1 covers 9 bases. The V gene end was trimmed by 4 bases and the J gene end by 5 bases; junction bases not matched to a gene: 6. Looked up from germline, CDR1 is SGHRS and CDR2 is YFSETQ. The CDR3 spans 14 residues. The CDR3 sequence is CASSNSGTGYGYTF. The CDR3 DNA reads as TGCGCCAGCAGCAACTCCGGGACAGGGTATGGCTACACCTTC.

V usage is TRBV7-4 and J usage is TRBJ1-6, with a tentative D call TRBD1 (6 bases). This CDR3 has 16 residues. V shed 4 bases and J shed 8 bases, with 18 bases lying between them. Germline loops: CDR1 SGHVT, CDR2 SQSDAQ. The chain's CDR3 is CASSSKLYHRDSPLHF. As DNA, the CDR3 is TGTGCCAGCAGCTCCAAACTATACCACAGGGATTCACCCCTCCACTTT.

The genes are TRBV11-2 and TRBJ2-7; 7 bases align to TRBD2. CDR1 and CDR2 from the germline V gene are SGHAT and FQNNGV. The ends lost 10 bases at V and 2 bases at J; junction bases unmatched: 8. The CDR3 is made up of 13 amino acids. This CDR3 reads CATAGETPYEQYF. The CDR3 nucleotides are TGTGCCACCGCGGGGGAAACTCCCTACGAGCAGTACTTC.

V usage is TRBV11-2 and J usage is TRBJ2-2; D is possibly TRBD2 (5 bases). Trimming left V 1 base short and J 4 bases short, with 16 bases between. The CDR3 spans 17 residues. CDR1 is SGHAT and CDR2 is FQNNGV in the germline V gene. Here the CDR3 DNA reads TGTGCCAGCAGCTTAGTTTCGGGGTACGGTACCACCGGGGAGCTGTTTTTT. It translates to CASSLVSGYGTTGELFF.

The genes are TRBV11-2 and TRBJ2-7, with TRBD1 matching over 9 bases. The length of the CDR3 is 17 residues. The V gene's germline CDR1 is SGHAT and CDR2 FQNNGV. J gave up 1 base and V 6 bases, and 13 bases lay outside the gene matches. The CDR3 spells CASSFRVTGGFSYEQYF. For the CDR3, the DNA is TGTGCCAGCAGTTTTAGGGTGACAGGGGGGTTTTCCTACGAGCAGTACTTC.

This chain joins TRBV5-6 and TRBJ2-5; TRBD2 aligns across 12 bases. The CDR3 runs 16 residues. Germline V gene sequence: CDR1 SGHDT, CDR2 YYEEEE. V shed 2 bases and J 5 bases; nucleotides not matched to a gene: 7. As DNA, the CDR3 is TGTGCCAGCAGCTTACCCGGACTAGCGGGAAGGGAGACCCAGTACTTC. Translation: CASSLPGLAGRETQYF. Filled out from reference TRBV5-6 and TRBJ2-5, the complete variable domain reads DAGVTQSPTHLIKTRGQQVTLRCSPKSGHDTVSWYQQALGQGPQFIFQYYEEEERQRGNFPDRFSGHQFPNYSSELNVNALLLGDSALYLCASSLPGLAGRETQYFGPGTRLLVL.

The chain employs TRBV28 and TRBJ2-7; TRBD1 might be the D (5 bases). V was trimmed by 4 bases and J by 11 bases, leaving 15 bases between them. Germline CDR1 MDHEN, CDR2 SYDVKM. The CDR3 sequence is 12 residues long. CDR3 protein: CASSSPGLTEYF. In nucleotides, the CDR3 is TGTGCCAGCAGTTCCCCAGGGTTAACTGAGTACTTC.

J is TRBJ2-1 and V is TRBV7-3, with TRBD1 matching 8 bases. The CDR3 covers 15 residues. Trimming took 2 bases from V and 6 from J; bases not matched to a gene: 6. Per germline, CDR1 SGHTA and CDR2 FQGTGA. Written as DNA, the CDR3 is TGTGCCAGCAGCTTAGTGACAGGGGTAGGCAATGAGCAGTTCTTC. Translating gives CASSLVTGVGNEQFF.

The chain carries TRBV10-3 and TRBJ2-2; tentatively, D is TRBD1 (7 bases). Germline CDR1 reads ENHRY; CDR2 reads SYGVKD. The CDR3 has 15 residues. V lost 11 bases and J lost 6, with 22 bases in between. Here the CDR3 DNA reads TGTGCCGCAGGTCCGGGGGACAGAAAACCCGGGGAGCTGTTTTTT. Its protein product is CAAGPGDRKPGELFF.

The V and J genes are TRBV7-6 and TRBJ2-5, with D tentatively TRBD1 (6 bases). This CDR3 comprises 14 residues. V was trimmed by 5 bases and J by 3 bases, leaving 13 bases between them. The V gene's germline CDR1 is SGHVS and CDR2 FNYEAQ. In nucleotides, the CDR3 is TGTGCCAGCAGCGAATACAGGGTAGAAGAGACCCAGTACTTC. This codes for CASSEYRVEETQYF.

This sequence joins TRBV6-1 and TRBJ1-1; TRBD1 is a possible D gene (5 bases). Germline V gene sequence: CDR1 MNHNS, CDR2 SASEGT. The V and J ends lost 5 bases and 3 bases respectively, with 13 bases between them. This CDR3 contains 14 residues. The CDR3 sequence is CASSLSQGHTEAFF. The CDR3 DNA reads TGTGCCAGCAGTCTTTCGCAGGGCCACACTGAAGCTTTCTTT.

The gene calls are TRBV19 and TRBJ2-2; 7 bases are shared with TRBD2. CDR1 is LNHDA, CDR2 SQIVND, per germline (reference sequence). The junction had 7 bases not matched to a gene; V was cut back by 6 bases and J by 0 bases. This CDR3 region has 16 residues. CDR3 protein: CASRSSGTTNTGELFF. The CDR3 nucleotides read TGTGCCAGTAGATCCAGCGGGACCACGAACACCGGGGAGCTGTTTTTT.

This rearrangement joins TRBV4-2 to TRBJ2-7; 8 bases line up with TRBD2. The CDR3 is made up of 16 amino acids. Unmatched junction bases numbered 6, after V lost 0 bases and J lost 2 bases. Germline V gene lookup returns CDR1 LGHNA and CDR2 YNFKEQ. The CDR3 protein is CASSQEGGLVPYEQYF. CDR3 DNA sequence: TGTGCCAGCAGCCAAGAGGGGGGACTAGTCCCCTACGAGCAGTACTTC.

The rearrangement joins TRBV7-9 to TRBJ2-7; 10 bases are a match to TRBD2. Per germline, CDR1 SEHNR and CDR2 FQNEAQ (reference sequence). Trimming cost V 4 bases and J 3 bases; bases outside gene matches: 18. The CDR3 loop spans 19 amino acids. CDR3 sequence: CASSSSPLAGVPQGYEQYF. For the CDR3, the DNA is TGTGCCAGCAGCTCTTCCCCCCTAGCGGGAGTGCCCCAAGGCTACGAGCAGTACTTC.

This chain joins TRBV6-1 and TRBJ1-4, with unresolved D. The germline V and J ends were trimmed by 2 bases and 8 bases, with 12 bases remaining between them. There are 14 residues in the CDR3. Germline CDR1 is MNHNS and CDR2 is SASEGT. The CDR3 reads CASSERWGGEKLFF. The DNA of the CDR3 is TGTGCCAGCAGTGAACGGTGGGGAGGAGAAAAACTGTTTTTT.

The rearrangement links TRBV28 to TRBJ1-4; D call uncertain. The length of the CDR3 is 14 residues. V was shortened by 6 bases and J by 1 base, with 9 bases between the two germline ends. CDR1 is MDHEN and CDR2 is SYDVKM in the germline V gene. DNA of the CDR3: TGTGCCAGCAGACCACGGGTAACTAATGAAAAACTGTTTTTT. This gives the protein CASRPRVTNEKLFF.

The rearrangement joins TRBV27 to TRBJ1-1; TRBD1 is a possible D gene (6 bases). With 5 bases removed from V and 1 base from J, the gap between germline ends came to 23 bases. The CDR3 totals 18 residues. Germline lookup yields CDR1 MNHEY and CDR2 SMNVEV (reference sequence). The CDR3 loop reads CASSLRFTGYVGNTEAFF. CDR3 nucleotides: TGTGCCAGCAGTCTACGTTTCACAGGGTACGTGGGGAACACTGAAGCTTTCTTT.

The chain links TRBV18 to TRBJ1-2; 8 bases match TRBD1. Germline V gene data show CDR1 as KGHSH and CDR2 as LQKENI. This CDR3 has 18 amino acids. The junction had 13 bases not matched to a gene; V was cut back by 4 bases and J by 0 bases. CDR3 coding DNA: TGTGCCAGCTCACTGACCGGGACAGGTTACACAGCTAACTATGGCTACACCTTC. Amino acids: CASSLTGTGYTANYGYTF.

V is TRBV19 and J is TRBJ1-3, with D possibly being TRBD1 (6 bases). Germline lookup yields CDR1 LNHDA and CDR2 SQIVND (reference sequence). V lost 1 base and J lost 2, with 9 bases in between. The CDR3 totals 15 residues. CDR3 sequence (DNA): TGTGCCAGTAGTATAGGAGGGGGACCTGGAAACACCATATATTTT. This codes for CASSIGGGPGNTIYF.

V usage is TRBV30 and J usage is TRBJ2-5; maybe TRBD2 (5 bases). Germline CDR1 is GTSNPN and CDR2 is SVGIG (reference sequence). The CDR3 consists of 13 residues. Deletions cut 5 bases from V and 5 bases from J, with 15 bases between. For the CDR3, the DNA is TGTGCCTGGCGGGTTGGACTCATCGAGACCCAGTACTTC. Translating it yields CAWRVGLIETQYF.

The chain carries TRBV2 and TRBJ2-7; 12 positions match TRBD2. Germline loops: CDR1 SNHLY, CDR2 FYNNEI. CDR3 length: 14 residues. V gave up 6 bases and J gave up 4 bases; unmatched junction bases: 4. This CDR3 reads CASRPLAGGYEQYF. In DNA form, the CDR3 reads TGTGCCAGCAGGCCCCTAGCGGGAGGGTACGAGCAGTACTTC.

The chain carries TRBV11-3 and TRBJ1-5, with a weak D call TRBD1 (6 bases). The CDR3 is made up of 17 amino acids. Trimming left V 4 bases short and J 0 bases short, with 16 bases between. Germline assignment: CDR1 SGHNT and CDR2 YENEEA. The CDR3 coding sequence is TGTGCCAGCAGCTCAAGGGGGTACAGCCTTAGCAATCAGCCCCAGCATTTT. This sequence encodes CASSSRGYSLSNQPQHF.

The J gene is TRBJ1-5, the V gene TRBV6-1, with 8 nucleotides matching TRBD1. The CDR3 contains 15 residues. The junction had 10 bases not matched to a gene; V was cut back by 7 bases and J by 5 bases. Germline V gene lookup returns CDR1 MNHNS and CDR2 SASEGT. The DNA for the CDR3 is TGTGCCAGCACCTCGCGGACAGGGCTCGATCAGCCCCAGCATTTT. Translating gives CASTSRTGLDQPQHF.